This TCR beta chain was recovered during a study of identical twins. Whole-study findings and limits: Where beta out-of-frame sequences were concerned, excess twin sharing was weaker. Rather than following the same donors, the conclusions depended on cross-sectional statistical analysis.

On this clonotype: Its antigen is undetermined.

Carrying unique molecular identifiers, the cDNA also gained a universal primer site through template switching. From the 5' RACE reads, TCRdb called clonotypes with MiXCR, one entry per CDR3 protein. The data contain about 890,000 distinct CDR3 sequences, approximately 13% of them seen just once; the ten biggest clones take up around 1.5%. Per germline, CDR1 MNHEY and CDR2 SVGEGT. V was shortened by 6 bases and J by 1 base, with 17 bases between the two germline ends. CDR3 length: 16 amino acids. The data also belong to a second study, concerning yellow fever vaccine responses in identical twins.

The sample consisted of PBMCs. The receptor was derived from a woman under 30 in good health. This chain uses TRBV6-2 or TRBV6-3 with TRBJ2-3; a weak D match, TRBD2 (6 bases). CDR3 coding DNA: TGTGCCAGCAGACTTACGGGACTGAGACGCACAGATACGCAGTATTTT. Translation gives CASRLTGLRRTDTQYF.